Each of the 10 T cell receptor beta chains below was sequenced from the same sample in a study of shared clonotypes between healthy human individuals. Clones were read by immunoSEQ multiplex PCR, and TCRdb kept only the in-frame ones, dropping some. The data show about 480,000 clones, 75% to 80% seen once. Material: PBMCs. Receptors originate from a woman aged 40 to 50 in good health. Some clones in this sample may be carry-over from other donors' samples.

Notes on this clone: Other DNA sequences in the sample encode the same CDR3. The chain joins TRBV5-4 to TRBJ2-7, with a tentative D call TRBD1 (6 bases). The CDR3 length is 13 residues. V lost 2 bases and J lost 1, with 7 bases in between. Germline lookup yields CDR1 SGHNT and CDR2 YYREEE (reference sequence). CDR3 nucleotides: TGTGCCAGCAGCTTAGGACAGTCCTACGAGCAGTACTTC. Its translation: CASSLGQSYEQYF.

V is TRBV5-1 and J is TRBJ2-1, with 14 bases fitting TRBD2. Trimming removed 4 bases from V and 7 bases from J; junction bases left unmatched: 13. This CDR3 is built from 18 residues. Germline V lookup: CDR1 SGHRS, CDR2 YFSETQ. The CDR3 DNA reads TGCGCCAGCAGCAAAGGGACTAGCGGGAGTTGGTCGGGGAATGAGCAGTTCTTC. As protein: CASSKGTSGSWSGNEQFF.

The rearrangement joins TRBV6-1 to TRBJ2-1; D gene ambiguous. CDR1 MNHNS and CDR2 SASEGT come from the germline V gene. The germline V and J ends were trimmed by 3 bases and 1 base, with 13 bases remaining between them. The CDR3 loop spans 16 amino acids. CDR3 nucleotide sequence: TGTGCCAGCAGTGATCAATACCCGATTTCCTACAATGAGCAGTTCTTC. The encoded protein is CASSDQYPISYNEQFF.

V and J are TRBV18 and TRBJ1-5; possible D gene TRBD1, 5 bases. The CDR3 spans 14 residues. The V gene lost 6 bases and the J gene lost 0 bases, with 9 bases spanning the gap. Germline V gene lookup returns CDR1 KGHSH and CDR2 LQKENI. This chain's CDR3 is CASSWGDSNQPQHF. CDR3 in DNA: TGTGCCAGCTCTTGGGGGGATAGCAATCAGCCCCAGCATTTT. The full variable domain, with the rest looked up from reference TRBV18 and TRBJ1-5, is NAGVMQNPRHLVRRRGQEARLRCSPMKGHSHVYWYRQLPEEGLKFMVYLQKENIIDESGMPKERFSAEFPKEGPSILRIQQVVRGDSAAYFCASSWGDSNQPQHFGDGTRLSIL.

The chain recombines TRBV29-1 with TRBJ2-1, with 8 bases identical to TRBD2. This CDR3 is 15 amino acids long. The V segment lost 7 bases and the J segment 0 bases; nucleotides outside the gene matches: 8. Germline V gene sequence: CDR1 SQVTM, CDR2 ANQGSEA. The CDR3, as DNA: TGCAGCGCCCCGGGGGGGGGCAGCTCCTACAATGAGCAGTTCTTC. Translated: CSAPGGGSSYNEQFF.

The V and J genes are TRBV28 and TRBJ2-2, with 9 bases lining up with TRBD2. There are 15 residues in the CDR3. CDR1 is MDHEN, CDR2 SYDVKM, per germline. Trimming removed 6 bases from V and 6 bases from J; junction bases left unmatched: 8. The CDR3: CASRIAGESPGELFF. CDR3 nucleotides: TGTGCCAGCAGGATAGCGGGAGAGAGTCCCGGGGAGCTGTTTTTT.

This clone has a handful of counts. The V gene is TRBV16, the J gene TRBJ2-2, with unresolved D. The germline V and J ends were trimmed by 0 bases and 6 bases, with 5 bases remaining between them. From germline, CDR1 is KGHSY and CDR2 FQNENV. This CDR3 region has 13 residues. CDR3 bases: TGTGCCAGCAGCCAATCATTTTCCGGGGAGCTGTTTTTT. Protein product: CASSQSFSGELFF.

The rearrangement links TRBV5-8 to TRBJ1-1; D possibly corresponds to TRBD1 (5 bases). V dropped 4 bases and J dropped 7 bases, with 8 bases sitting between them. Germline CDR1 SGHTS, CDR2 YDEGEE. CDR3 length: 11 amino acids. CDR3 in amino acids: CASSGGFEAFF. The CDR3 nucleotides are TGTGCCAGCAGCGGGGGTTTTGAAGCTTTCTTT.

This sequence joins TRBV2 and TRBJ2-7; the D call may be TRBD1 or TRBD2 (5 bases each). V was cut by 0 bases and J by 3 bases, with 12 bases left in between. This CDR3 has 15 amino acids. Looked up from germline, CDR1 is SNHLY and CDR2 is FYNNEI. CDR3 coding DNA: TGTGCCAGCAGTGAAGCGCTTGGGACCAACTACGAGCAGTACTTC. This codes for CASSEALGTNYEQYF. The full variable domain, with the rest looked up from reference TRBV2 and TRBJ2-7, is EPEVTQTPSHQVTQMGQEVILRCVPISNHLYFYWYRQILGQKVEFLVSFYNNEISEKSEIFDDQFSVERPDGSNFTLKIRSTKLEDSAMYFCASSEALGTNYEQYFGPGTRLTVT.

The V call is TRBV9, the J call TRBJ2-1; 9 bases agree with TRBD2. The germline CDR1 and CDR2 sequences are SGDLS and YYNGEE. Trimming removed 5 bases from V and 4 bases from J; junction bases left unmatched: 7. This CDR3 spans 15 amino acids. The CDR3 reads CASSDSGSAYNEQFF. The CDR3 DNA is TGTGCCAGCAGTGATAGCGGGAGTGCATACAATGAGCAGTTCTTC.